The 21 T cell receptor beta chains below were found in one sample sequenced in a study of T-cell reconstitution after alpha-beta-depleted transplantation in children. The library targeted TCRbeta and was prepared with unique molecular identifiers. One entry per CDR3 protein results from TCRdb running MiXCR on the PCR reads. Of more than 200,000 distinct CDR3 sequences in the sample, about 23% were seen once. Sequencing used PBMCs, obtained before TCRalphabeta/CD19-depleted stem cell transplant. These receptors all come from a girl aged 2-10 years with Fanconi anemia, due to receive a stem cell transplant.

This clonotype was detected ten times or more. The gene calls are TRBV20-1 and TRBJ1-2, with D hard to call. The V gene's germline CDR1 is DFQATT and CDR2 SNEGSKA (reference sequence). Trimming stripped 6 bases from V and 4 bases from J, with 15 bases between. The CDR3 has 13 residues. This CDR3 reads CSAHTDQVYGYTF. In nucleotides, the CDR3 is TGCAGTGCCCACACGGACCAGGTCTATGGCTACACCTTC.

This clonotype has only a few counts. This chain links TRBV11-2 with TRBJ2-5; 12 bases agree with TRBD2. The CDR3 runs 15 residues. Germline V gene sequence: CDR1 SGHAT, CDR2 FQNNGV. V lost 5 bases, J lost 1 base, and 2 bases stayed unmatched. CDR3 region: CASSPSGGVQETQYF. In DNA form, the CDR3 reads TGTGCCAGCAGCCCTAGCGGGGGGGTCCAAGAGACCCAGTACTTC. Full variable domain (missing parts from reference TRBV11-2 and TRBJ2-5): EAGVAQSPRYKIIEKRQSVAFWCNPISGHATLYWYQQILGQGPKLLIQFQNNGVVDDSQLPKDRFSAERLKGVDSTLKIQPAKLEDSAVYLCASSPSGGVQETQYFGPGTRLLVL.

The chain recombines TRBV12-3 or TRBV12-4 with TRBJ1-1; 7 bases fit TRBD1. Germline trimming cut 5 bases from V and 0 bases from J; bases unmatched to any gene: 6. The CDR3 sequence is 15 residues long. The CDR3 reads CASSPGQVLNTEAFF. CDR3 sequence (DNA): TGTGCCAGCAGTCCAGGACAGGTACTGAACACTGAAGCTTTCTTT.

The chain recombines TRBV15 with TRBJ2-7, with a possible D match to TRBD1 (5 bases). Trimming shortened V by 4 bases and J by 4 bases, and 17 bases separated the two germline ends. From germline, CDR1 is LNHNV and CDR2 YYDKDF (reference sequence). The CDR3 has 15 residues. This CDR3 reads CATSTLPGLVYEQYF. The CDR3 DNA follows: TGTGCCACCAGCACCCTACCAGGGCTCGTATACGAGCAGTACTTC.

The sample holds many counts of this clonotype. CDR3 residues: CASSLGGQLYMGQYF. The CDR3 coding sequence is TGTGCCAGCAGCCTAGGGGGGCAGCTGTACATGGGGCAGTACTTC. This chain joins TRBV28 and TRBJ2-7; TRBD1 or TRBD2 may be the D gene (6 bases each). The V gene's germline CDR1 is MDHEN and CDR2 SYDVKM. Trimming cost V 6 bases and J 9 bases, with 24 bases left between them. The CDR3 runs 15 residues. Looking up the rest from reference TRBV28 and TRBJ2-7 gives the full variable domain: DVKVTQSSRYLVKRTGEKVFLECVQDMDHENMFWYRQDPGLGLRLIYFSYDVKMKEKGDIPEGYSVSREKKERFSLILESASTNQTSMYLCASSLGGQLYMGQYFGPGTRLTVT.

The CDR3 DNA sequence: TGTGCCAGCACCAACCGGATCGCGCAGCGAAATAGCTACAATGAGCAGTTCTTC. Its protein is CASTNRIAQRNSYNEQFF. V usage is TRBV6-2 or TRBV6-3 and J usage is TRBJ2-1; D call uncertain. Germline-derived CDR1 and CDR2 are MNHEY and SVGEGT. The CDR3 is 18 amino acids. V lost 7 bases and J lost 3, with 25 bases in between.

This clonotype was found many times. The chain links TRBV29-1 to TRBJ2-1; no definite D call. From germline, CDR1 is SQVTM and CDR2 ANQGSEA. This CDR3 comprises 14 residues. V was pared by 3 bases and J by 2 bases, with 11 bases between. The CDR3: CSVDGLQAYNEQFF. The CDR3 DNA sequence: TGCAGCGTTGATGGGTTACAAGCCTACAATGAGCAGTTCTTC.

This clonotype was observed at least ten times. The chain uses TRBV20-1 and TRBJ1-6; 7 positions match TRBD1. Germline CDR1 reads DFQATT; CDR2 reads SNEGSKA (reference sequence). The J segment lost 5 bases and the V segment lost 0 bases, leaving 4 bases of the junction unmatched. This CDR3 is built from 15 residues. The CDR3 DNA reads as TGCAGTGCTAGAGAGACAGGGTTTCATAATTCACCCCTCCACTTT. It specifies CSARETGFHNSPLHF.

The chain carries TRBV30 and TRBJ2-1, with D tentatively TRBD1 (5 bases). Trimming cost V 4 bases and J 3 bases, with 13 bases left between them. Germline V gene sequence: CDR1 GTSNPN, CDR2 SVGIG (reference sequence). CDR3 length: 14 residues. The CDR3 DNA follows: TGTGCCTGGACCCCGGACACGAACTACAATGAGCAGTTCTTC. Translating it yields CAWTPDTNYNEQFF.

This clonotype was seen at least ten times. This chain uses TRBV20-1 with TRBJ2-7; D unclear. V dropped 1 base and J dropped 5 bases, with 18 bases sitting between them. This CDR3 is built from 15 residues. CDR1 is DFQATT and CDR2 is SNEGSKA in the germline V gene (reference sequence). The CDR3 DNA is TGCAGTGCTAGAGGCCCTCAAATCGGTGGGAACGAGCAGTACTTC. This sequence encodes CSARGPQIGGNEQYF.

The rearrangement uses TRBV4-2 and TRBJ2-7; D is tentatively TRBD1 or TRBD2 (5 bases each). CDR3 length: 14 amino acids. Trimming took 3 bases from V and 3 from J, leaving 12 bases between them. CDR1 and CDR2 from the germline V gene are LGHNA and YNFKEQ. Here the CDR3 reads CASSHPGPHYEQYF. The CDR3 DNA follows: TGTGCCAGCAGCCACCCGGGACCACACTACGAGCAGTACTTC.

This clonotype came up many times. The chain recombines TRBV29-1 with TRBJ2-3; D is perhaps TRBD1 or TRBD2 (5 bases each). This CDR3 spans 14 amino acids. The germline CDR1 and CDR2 sequences are SQVTM and ANQGSEA. Trimming left V 8 bases short and J 2 bases short, with 17 bases between. The CDR3 sequence is CSTKQGPTTDTQYF. CDR3 DNA sequence: TGCAGCACGAAGCAGGGACCCACCACAGATACGCAGTATTTT.

This clonotype has more than one count but fewer than ten. The chain carries TRBV29-1 and TRBJ2-1; TRBD1 is a possible D gene (5 bases). This CDR3 contains 14 residues. Trimming left V 0 bases short and J 2 bases short, with 8 bases between. The germline gives CDR1 SQVTM, CDR2 ANQGSEA. Here the CDR3 DNA reads TGCAGCGTTGAAGATCAGGGCACCTACAATGAGCAGTTCTTC. This sequence encodes CSVEDQGTYNEQFF.

The chain couples TRBV5-4 to TRBJ2-1; 7 bases are shared with TRBD2. Germline lookup yields CDR1 SGHNT and CDR2 YYREEE (reference sequence). The CDR3 consists of 16 residues. The ends lost 2 bases at V and 0 bases at J; junction bases unmatched: 5. The CDR3 DNA follows: TGTGCCAGCAGCTTTCCGCGGGAGCCCTCCTACAATGAGCAGTTCTTC. Residues: CASSFPREPSYNEQFF.

The chain links TRBV20-1 to TRBJ2-7; 7 bases line up with TRBD2. The CDR3 has 11 amino acids. Germline loops: CDR1 DFQATT, CDR2 SNEGSKA (reference sequence). In DNA form, the CDR3 reads TGCAAGGCAGGCGGGGGAAACGAGCAGTACTTC. Translating it yields CKAGGGNEQYF.

The V and J genes are TRBV4-2 and TRBJ2-1; TRBD2 agrees at 10 bases. V trimming: 3 bases; J trimming: 4 bases; junction bases outside the gene matches: 9. The CDR3 runs to 17 residues. Germline V gene lookup returns CDR1 LGHNA and CDR2 YNFKEQ. The CDR3 DNA reads TGTGCCAGCAGCCAGATGAGGAGCGGGGGGGTATACAATGAGCAGTTCTTC. It codes for CASSQMRSGGVYNEQFF.

The chain carries TRBV29-1 and TRBJ2-2, with TRBD1 as a possible D gene (6 bases). Germline V gene data show CDR1 as SQVTM and CDR2 as ANQGSEA. The germline V and J ends were trimmed by 3 bases and 4 bases, with 12 bases remaining between them. This CDR3 has 14 residues. CDR3 DNA sequence: TGCAGCGTTGAGTCGGGACATTCCACCGGGGAGCTGTTTTTT. This gives the protein CSVESGHSTGELFF.

This clonotype was recorded many times. The chain carries TRBV24-1 and TRBJ2-5, with D unclear. In germline, CDR1 is KGHDR, CDR2 SFDVKD. The V end was cut by 0 bases, the J end by 2 bases, with 3 bases between. This CDR3 has 13 residues. CDR3 DNA sequence: TGTGCCACCAGTGATTTGGGACAAGAGACCCAGTACTTC. It translates to CATSDLGQETQYF.

The rearrangement links TRBV20-1 to TRBJ2-1; either TRBD1 or TRBD2 may fit D (5 bases each). The CDR3 consists of 15 residues. Germline values: CDR1 DFQATT, CDR2 SNEGSKA (reference sequence). The V end was cut by 5 bases, the J end by 0 bases, with 14 bases between. This CDR3 is CSAASRGSSYNEQFF. CDR3 DNA sequence: TGCAGTGCTGCAAGTCGGGGCAGCTCCTACAATGAGCAGTTCTTC.

The rearrangement joins TRBV7-2 to TRBJ2-5, with 11 nucleotides matching TRBD2. Germline CDR1 SGHTA, CDR2 FQGNSA. The CDR3 loop spans 17 amino acids. The ends lost 2 bases at V and 1 base at J; junction bases unmatched: 6. The CDR3 spells CASSLPRLAGFQETQYF. The DNA for the CDR3 is TGTGCCAGCAGCTTACCCCGACTAGCGGGATTCCAAGAGACCCAGTACTTC.

This clonotype was found many times. This chain joins TRBV29-1 and TRBJ2-1; D unresolved. Per the germline V gene, CDR1 is SQVTM and CDR2 is ANQGSEA. V lost 3 bases, J lost 9 bases, and 12 bases lay in between. The CDR3 has 12 amino acids. CDR3 nucleotide sequence: TGCAGCGTTGACCGTTTCCGAAGTGAGCAGTTCTTC. It translates to CSVDRFRSEQFF.